The rows below give T cell receptor beta chains drawn from one sample of a study of T-cell reconstitution after alpha-beta-depleted transplantation in children. TCRdb redid the calling of the PCR reads with MiXCR, one entry per CDR3 protein. This sample has 440,000 or so distinct CDR3 sequences, with 43% found just once. The sample here was PBMCs, taken before TCRalphabeta/CD19-depleted stem cell transplant. The receptors shown here come from a girl aged 2-10 years with aplastic anemia, due to receive a stem cell transplant. Both conserved end residues are part of each CDR3. The D gene is left open where the match is weak. Not all rows give a size; the values are once, few, many and, for expanded clones, a class.

D gene: NA; V gene: TRBV6-2/TRBV6-3; CDR3 length: 12; J gene: TRBJ2-2; clone size: once; CDR3 DNA: TGTGCCAGTTATCGAGTAGCCGGGGAGCTGTTTTTT; CDR3 protein: CASYRVAGELFF
D gene: TRBD2; V gene: TRBV12-3/TRBV12-4; CDR3 length: 16; J gene: TRBJ2-2; clone size: NA; CDR3 DNA: TGTGCCAGCAGTGCAAGCGGGGTCGCGAACACCGGGGAGCTGTTTTTT; CDR3 protein: CASSASGVANTGELFF
D gene: NA; V gene: TRBV7-9; CDR3 length: 14; J gene: TRBJ2-7; clone size: NA; CDR3 DNA: TGTGCCAGCAGCTTACCAGGAGCGGGCAACGAGCAGTACTTC; CDR3 protein: CASSLPGAGNEQYF
D gene: TRBD1; V gene: TRBV20-1; CDR3 length: 13; J gene: TRBJ1-2; clone size: many; CDR3 DNA: TGCAGTGCTACCGCAGGGGGCGGTAAGGGCTACACCTTC; CDR3 protein: CSATAGGGKGYTF
D gene: TRBD2; V gene: TRBV20-1; CDR3 length: 16; J gene: TRBJ2-7; clone size: many; CDR3 DNA: TGCAGTGCTAGAGATCTAACTAGCGGGAGCTACTACGAGCAGTACTTC; CDR3 protein: CSARDLTSGSYYEQYF
D gene: NA; V gene: TRBV28; CDR3 length: 15; J gene: TRBJ2-6; clone size: NA; CDR3 DNA: TGTGCCAGCAGCCCCGAGGAGGCTGGGGCCAACGTCCTGACTTTC; CDR3 protein: CASSPEEAGANVLTF
D gene: NA; V gene: TRBV7-3; CDR3 length: 15; J gene: TRBJ2-6; clone size: many; CDR3 DNA: TGTGCCAGCAGCTTAATGGGGGCTGGGGCCAACGTCCTGACTTTC; CDR3 protein: CASSLMGAGANVLTF
D gene: NA; V gene: TRBV6-5; CDR3 length: 14; J gene: TRBJ2-1; clone size: NA; CDR3 DNA: TGTGCCAGCAGTTTGGGGGCAGCCGTCAATGAGCAGTTCTTC; CDR3 protein: CASSLGAAVNEQFF
D gene: TRBD2; V gene: TRBV4-3; CDR3 length: 22; J gene: TRBJ2-3; clone size: many; CDR3 DNA: TGCGCCAGCAGCCCCGAATCTCCCATTAGCGGGAGGGCCCGATTTAGCACAGATACGCAGTATTTT; CDR3 protein: CASSPESPISGRARFSTDTQYF
D gene: NA; V gene: TRBV29-1; CDR3 length: 12; J gene: TRBJ2-5; clone size: NA; CDR3 DNA: TGCAGCGTACGGAGGACCGGGAAGACCCAGTACTTC; CDR3 protein: CSVRRTGKTQYF
D gene: TRBD2; V gene: TRBV12-3/TRBV12-4; CDR3 length: 17; J gene: TRBJ2-5; clone size: once; CDR3 DNA: TGTGCCAGCAGACAACATATGGCAGCGGGGGGTGGAGAGACCCAGTACTTC; CDR3 protein: CASRQHMAAGGGETQYF
D gene: TRBD2; V gene: TRBV29-1; CDR3 length: 16; J gene: TRBJ2-3; clone size: NA; CDR3 DNA: TGCAGCGTTGAAGGTCGGACTAGCGGGAGTGGGGATACGCAGTATTTT; CDR3 protein: CSVEGRTSGSGDTQYF
D gene: NA; V gene: TRBV9; CDR3 length: 15; J gene: TRBJ2-7; clone size: many; CDR3 DNA: TGTGCCAGCAGCGTAGACCCAAGGACCCCCTACGAGCAGTACTTC; CDR3 protein: CASSVDPRTPYEQYF
D gene: TRBD1; V gene: TRBV20-1; CDR3 length: 14; J gene: TRBJ2-3; clone size: many; CDR3 DNA: TGCAGTGCGCCCCGGGACAGGACTGGGGATACGCAGTATTTT; CDR3 protein: CSAPRDRTGDTQYF
D gene: NA; V gene: TRBV20-1; CDR3 length: 14; J gene: TRBJ2-1; clone size: few; CDR3 DNA: TGCAGTGCTCATCTGACAGGTTCCTACAATGAGCAGTTCTTC; CDR3 protein: CSAHLTGSYNEQFF
D gene: TRBD2; V gene: TRBV7-8; CDR3 length: 16; J gene: TRBJ2-7; clone size: NA; CDR3 DNA: TGTGCCAGCAGCTTACTAGCGGGAGAGGGCCGCTACGAGCAGTACTTC; CDR3 protein: CASSLLAGEGRYEQYF
D gene: NA; V gene: TRBV10-3; CDR3 length: 16; J gene: TRBJ1-6; clone size: NA; CDR3 DNA: TGTGCCATCAGTGAAGGAGGGAGCTCCTATAATTCACCCCTCCACTTT; CDR3 protein: CAISEGGSSYNSPLHF
D gene: TRBD2; V gene: TRBV28; CDR3 length: 15; J gene: TRBJ2-3; clone size: NA; CDR3 DNA: TGTGCCAGCAGTTTAGAATCAGCGGGAGGAGATACGCAGTATTTT; CDR3 protein: CASSLESAGGDTQYF
D gene: NA; V gene: TRBV20-1; CDR3 length: 14; J gene: TRBJ1-3; clone size: NA; CDR3 DNA: TGCAGTGCTACACCCGGGGACTCTGGAAACACCATATATTTT; CDR3 protein: CSATPGDSGNTIYF
D gene: NA; V gene: TRBV28; CDR3 length: 15; J gene: TRBJ2-3; clone size: NA; CDR3 DNA: TGTGCCAGCAGTTTTACGGGAACTAGCACAGATACGCAGTATTTT; CDR3 protein: CASSFTGTSTDTQYF
D gene: NA; V gene: TRBV29-1; CDR3 length: 14; J gene: TRBJ1-1; clone size: NA; CDR3 DNA: TGCAGCGTTGAAGTTGCAGGAAAGGGGACTGAAGCTTTCTTT; CDR3 protein: CSVEVAGKGTEAFF
D gene: NA; V gene: TRBV7-2; CDR3 length: 15; J gene: TRBJ1-6; clone size: NA; CDR3 DNA: TGTGCCAGCAGCTTAGCTGCTCCCCCTGTGAGGGCCCTCCACTTT; CDR3 protein: CASSLAAPPVRALHF
D gene: TRBD2; V gene: TRBV27; CDR3 length: 18; J gene: TRBJ2-7; clone size: NA; CDR3 DNA: TGTGCCAGCAGTACCGATCCCCCAGGACTAGCGGGAGTGGGCGAGCAGTACTTC; CDR3 protein: CASSTDPPGLAGVGEQYF
D gene: NA; V gene: TRBV5-1; CDR3 length: 15; J gene: TRBJ1-2; clone size: NA; CDR3 DNA: TGCGCCAGCAGCTTAACCAAAGGACAGTCCTATGGCTACACCTTC; CDR3 protein: CASSLTKGQSYGYTF
D gene: NA; V gene: TRBV10-3; CDR3 length: 14; J gene: TRBJ2-2; clone size: NA; CDR3 DNA: TGTGCCATCAGAACCGGGACGAACACCGGGGAGCTGTTTTTT; CDR3 protein: CAIRTGTNTGELFF
D gene: NA; V gene: TRBV24-1; CDR3 length: 14; J gene: TRBJ2-7; clone size: NA; CDR3 DNA: TGTGCCACCAGTGAGGCAGGGCGTTACGGAGGGCAGTACTTC; CDR3 protein: CATSEAGRYGGQYF
D gene: TRBD2; V gene: TRBV11-1; CDR3 length: 21; J gene: TRBJ2-3; clone size: NA; CDR3 DNA: TGTGCCAGCAGCCGACGGGCGGGAGGGCCCTTTCGCGAGTCTAGCACAGATACGCAGTATTTT; CDR3 protein: CASSRRAGGPFRESSTDTQYF
D gene: NA; V gene: TRBV10-3; CDR3 length: 15; J gene: TRBJ2-1; clone size: NA; CDR3 DNA: TGTGCCATCAGCGGACACGGGGACCAGTACAATGAGCAGTTCTTC; CDR3 protein: CAISGHGDQYNEQFF
D gene: TRBD1; V gene: TRBV5-1; CDR3 length: 12; J gene: TRBJ2-7; clone size: NA; CDR3 DNA: TGCGCCAGCAGCAGGACAGGGTTCGAGCAGTACTTC; CDR3 protein: CASSRTGFEQYF
D gene: NA; V gene: TRBV18; CDR3 length: 13; J gene: TRBJ1-1; clone size: NA; CDR3 DNA: TGTGCCAGCTCACCAGTAGGGAACACTGAAGCTTTCTTT; CDR3 protein: CASSPVGNTEAFF
D gene: TRBD1; V gene: TRBV3-1; CDR3 length: 14; J gene: TRBJ2-4; clone size: NA; CDR3 DNA: TGTGCCAGCAGCCAGATGGACAGGGGCGACATTCAGTACTTC; CDR3 protein: CASSQMDRGDIQYF
D gene: TRBD1; V gene: TRBV20-1; CDR3 length: 13; J gene: TRBJ2-7; clone size: NA; CDR3 DNA: TGCAGTGCCGACCGGACAGGGAAAAACGAGCAGTACTTC; CDR3 protein: CSADRTGKNEQYF
D gene: TRBD1; V gene: TRBV12-3/TRBV12-4; CDR3 length: 16; J gene: TRBJ1-5; clone size: NA; CDR3 DNA: TGTGCCAGCAGTCCCTGGACAGGGAGGAATAATCAGCCCCAGCATTTT; CDR3 protein: CASSPWTGRNNQPQHF
D gene: NA; V gene: TRBV20-1; CDR3 length: 14; J gene: TRBJ2-1; clone size: NA; CDR3 DNA: TGCAGTGCTGGAGAGACCGGGCGCAACAATGAGCAGTTCTTC; CDR3 protein: CSAGETGRNNEQFF
D gene: NA; V gene: TRBV6-5; CDR3 length: 15; J gene: TRBJ2-5; clone size: NA; CDR3 DNA: TGTGCCAGCAGTTACTCGGGGTTCGGGGAAGAGACCCAGTACTTC; CDR3 protein: CASSYSGFGEETQYF
D gene: NA; V gene: TRBV12-3/TRBV12-4; CDR3 length: 16; J gene: TRBJ1-5; clone size: NA; CDR3 DNA: TGTGCCAGCAGTGACAGCGGGTCCGAAAGGTGGCAGCCCCAGCATTTT; CDR3 protein: CASSDSGSERWQPQHF
D gene: NA; V gene: TRBV2; CDR3 length: 16; J gene: TRBJ1-5; clone size: few; CDR3 DNA: TGTGCCAGCAGTGAAGAATACGGGAGGCTAGATCAGCCCCAGCATTTT; CDR3 protein: CASSEEYGRLDQPQHF
D gene: NA; V gene: TRBV12-3/TRBV12-4; CDR3 length: 14; J gene: TRBJ2-1; clone size: NA; CDR3 DNA: TGTGCCAGCAGTTTGCAAAGGGGGAACAATGAGCAGTTCTTC; CDR3 protein: CASSLQRGNNEQFF
D gene: TRBD1; V gene: TRBV10-3; CDR3 length: 14; J gene: TRBJ1-2; clone size: NA; CDR3 DNA: TGTGCCATCAGGGTGTTAGGGGGCGAAGCTGGCTACACCTTC; CDR3 protein: CAIRVLGGEAGYTF
D gene: TRBD2; V gene: TRBV7-3; CDR3 length: 13; J gene: TRBJ2-4; clone size: once; CDR3 DNA: TGTGCCAGCAGCGAAAGCGGGGGCGTCATTCAGTACTTC; CDR3 protein: CASSESGGVIQYF
D gene: TRBD2; V gene: TRBV4-2; CDR3 length: 18; J gene: TRBJ2-1; clone size: few; CDR3 DNA: TGTGCCAGCAGCCAAGGGCCGACTAGCGGGAGCTCCTACAATGAGCAGTTCTTC; CDR3 protein: CASSQGPTSGSSYNEQFF
D gene: NA; V gene: TRBV6-5; CDR3 length: 15; J gene: TRBJ2-7; clone size: NA; CDR3 DNA: TGTGCCAGCAGTTCGAGGGGGAGAGACTCCTACGAGCAGTACTTC; CDR3 protein: CASSSRGRDSYEQYF
D gene: NA; V gene: TRBV20-1; CDR3 length: 14; J gene: TRBJ2-3; clone size: NA; CDR3 DNA: TGCAGTGCTGGGGACGGAGGGATCACAGATACGCAGTATTTT; CDR3 protein: CSAGDGGITDTQYF
D gene: NA; V gene: TRBV7-2; CDR3 length: 14; J gene: TRBJ2-1; clone size: once; CDR3 DNA: TGTGCCAGCAGCCCCTCGCCCGGCGTTGTCGAGCAGTTCTTC; CDR3 protein: CASSPSPGVVEQFF
D gene: TRBD2; V gene: TRBV13; CDR3 length: 15; J gene: TRBJ2-1; clone size: NA; CDR3 DNA: TGTGCCAGCAGTAGCGAGCGGGGGCCCTACAATGAGCAGTTCTTC; CDR3 protein: CASSSERGPYNEQFF
D gene: NA; V gene: TRBV7-6; CDR3 length: 14; J gene: TRBJ2-5; clone size: NA; CDR3 DNA: TGTGCCAGCAGCTTAGTAGTAGGGTCGGAGACCCAGTACTTC; CDR3 protein: CASSLVVGSETQYF
D gene: NA; V gene: TRBV6-5; CDR3 length: 14; J gene: TRBJ2-7; clone size: NA; CDR3 DNA: TGTGCCAGCAGTTACTCGCGCCACTCCTACGAGCAGTACTTC; CDR3 protein: CASSYSRHSYEQYF
D gene: TRBD2; V gene: TRBV12-3/TRBV12-4; CDR3 length: 16; J gene: TRBJ2-5; clone size: NA; CDR3 DNA: TGTGCCAGCAGTCCCGGACGGGCGGGGGGGCAAGAGACCCAGTACTTC; CDR3 protein: CASSPGRAGGQETQYF
D gene: TRBD1; V gene: TRBV28; CDR3 length: 12; J gene: TRBJ2-7; clone size: NA; CDR3 DNA: TGTGCCACCGCGGGACAGGGTGTGAGGAACTTATTC; CDR3 protein: CATAGQGVRNLF
D gene: TRBD2; V gene: TRBV20-1; CDR3 length: 14; J gene: TRBJ2-7; clone size: NA; CDR3 DNA: TGCAGTGCTAGTCCCCTAGCGGACTCCTACGAGCAGTACTTC; CDR3 protein: CSASPLADSYEQYF
D gene: NA; V gene: TRBV5-1; CDR3 length: 14; J gene: TRBJ2-7; clone size: many; CDR3 DNA: TGCGCCAGCAGCTTGGTCGGCGGGTCCTACGAGCAGTACTTC; CDR3 protein: CASSLVGGSYEQYF
D gene: NA; V gene: TRBV29-1; CDR3 length: 13; J gene: TRBJ2-3; clone size: NA; CDR3 DNA: TGCAGCGTTGGGATTCTCGGGACAGATACGCAGTATTTT; CDR3 protein: CSVGILGTDTQYF
D gene: TRBD2; V gene: TRBV11-2; CDR3 length: 19; J gene: TRBJ2-1; clone size: NA; CDR3 DNA: TGTGCCAGCAGCTCAGGGACTAGCGGGGGGGCCCTCTCCTACAATGAGCAGTTCTTC; CDR3 protein: CASSSGTSGGALSYNEQFF
D gene: TRBD1; V gene: TRBV4-1; CDR3 length: 16; J gene: TRBJ1-1; clone size: many; CDR3 DNA: TGCGCCAGCAGCCCGACCCAACGGACAGGGAACACTGAAGCTTTCTTT; CDR3 protein: CASSPTQRTGNTEAFF